Detailed here is one TCR beta chain. This sample was included in a study of OX40 agonist ivuxolimab in advanced cancers. Sequencing used immunoSEQ multiplex PCR; TCRdb keeps in-frame clones, though not all of them. The sample gives approximately 79,000 clones, about 90% of which show up once; 7% to 9.5% is in the top ten. The CDR3 has 16 residues. The V segment lost 8 bases and the J segment 0 bases; nucleotides outside the gene matches: 11. Germline V gives CDR1 MGHRA, CDR2 YSYEKL. The chain couples TRBV4-1 to TRBJ1-1, with 8 bases aligning to TRBD1. The starting material was CD4+ or CD8+ T cells sorted from blood, obtained in a trial of the OX40 agonist ivuxolimab. This TCR derives from an adult with an advanced solid tumor such as melanoma, head and neck, liver or kidney cancer. CDR3 coding DNA: TGCGCCAGCTCCCGGGACAGGACTCTACTGAACACTGAAGCTTTCTTT. Its protein is CASSRDRTLLNTEAFF.